This is a list of T cell receptor beta chains from one sample in a study of blood T cell repertoires in COVID-19. Here immunoSEQ multiplex PCR was the method, and the copy in TCRdb shows in-frame clones only, minus some. This table holds 300,000 to 400,000 clones, approximately 89% found once. Sequenced material: peripheral blood. These receptors were obtained from a woman between 18 and 29 years old who had recovered from COVID-19. Each CDR3 is given with its conserved first and last residue. A D gene is named only where the DNA matches it firmly. Clone size is stated in some rows and not others, as once, few, many or a class when expanded.

DNA: TGTGCCAGCAGTGAATACGGGGACACCCGCGGCTACACCTTC
CDR3: CASSEYGDTRGYTF
J: TRBJ1-2
V: TRBV25-1
D: -
size: -

DNA: TGTGCCAGCAGTGAACCTGGGACAGTAGCCAAAAACATTCAGTACTTC
CDR3: CASSEPGTVAKNIQYF
J: TRBJ2-4
V: TRBV25-1
D: TRBD1
size: -

DNA: TGTGCCAGCAGCGTGGGGCCGCCTAGGGAGTGGGCGGATACGCAGTATTTT
CDR3: CASSVGPPREWADTQYF
J: TRBJ2-3
V: TRBV5-6
D: -
size: -

DNA: TGTGCCAGCAGCTTCGGGACATCTGGAAACACCATATATTTT
CDR3: CASSFGTSGNTIYF
J: TRBJ1-3
V: TRBV5-5
D: -
size: -

DNA: TGTGCCAGCAGTTCCCCGGCAGGGGGTAATGAAAAACTGTTTTTT
CDR3: CASSSPAGGNEKLFF
J: TRBJ1-4
V: TRBV6-2/TRBV6-3
D: TRBD1
size: -

DNA: TGTGCCAGTGCACGACCGGGACTAGCGGAAAGCACAGATACGCAGTATTTT
CDR3: CASARPGLAESTDTQYF
J: TRBJ2-3
V: TRBV19
D: TRBD2
size: -

DNA: TGTGCCAGCAGTTCAATAGGACTTTGGCCCCACAATGAGCAGTTCTTC
CDR3: CASSSIGLWPHNEQFF
J: TRBJ2-1
V: TRBV27
D: -
size: once

DNA: TGCGCCAGCAGCCAAGAACGGACTAGCGGGAGGAGTAGCACAGATACGCAGTATTTT
CDR3: CASSQERTSGRSSTDTQYF
J: TRBJ2-3
V: TRBV4-1
D: TRBD2
size: -

DNA: TGTGCCAGTGTCCTCTCGGGACAGAACACTGAAGCTTTCTTT
CDR3: CASVLSGQNTEAFF
J: TRBJ1-1
V: TRBV19
D: -
size: -

DNA: TGTGCCAGCAGCTTAGCTCGGACAGGGGAGGATAATGGCTACACCTTC
CDR3: CASSLARTGEDNGYTF
J: TRBJ1-2
V: TRBV7-9
D: TRBD1
size: many

DNA: TGTGCCAGCTCATCGGCGGTAAGCACAGATACGCAGTATTTT
CDR3: CASSSAVSTDTQYF
J: TRBJ2-3
V: TRBV5-6
D: -
size: -

DNA: TGTGCCAGCTCAGCCACGCAGGGAGAGACCCAGTACTTC
CDR3: CASSATQGETQYF
J: TRBJ2-5
V: TRBV18
D: -
size: -

DNA: TGTGCCAGCAGTTTATCGGCAGGGTTAATCTATAATTCACCCCTCCACTTT
CDR3: CASSLSAGLIYNSPLHF
J: TRBJ1-6
V: TRBV28
D: -
size: -

DNA: TGTGCCAGCAGCTTCGGGGAGTCCGGCAATCAGCCCCAGCATTTT
CDR3: CASSFGESGNQPQHF
J: TRBJ1-5
V: TRBV5-5
D: -
size: -

DNA: TGTGCCAGCTCACCAAGGCTGACAGGTTCTAATTCACCCCTCCACTTT
CDR3: CASSPRLTGSNSPLHF
J: TRBJ1-6
V: TRBV18
D: -
size: -

DNA: TGTGCCAGCAGCTCCCGGACTAGCCAAAGCACAGATACGCAGTATTTT
CDR3: CASSSRTSQSTDTQYF
J: TRBJ2-3
V: TRBV7-2
D: TRBD2
size: -

DNA: TGTGCCAGCAGCTTGACCGACAGGGGTGCCGAAAAACTGTTTTTT
CDR3: CASSLTDRGAEKLFF
J: TRBJ1-4
V: TRBV7-2
D: TRBD1
size: -

DNA: TGTGCCAGCAGCGATAGCGGGGGGGGAGATACGCAGTATTTT
CDR3: CASSDSGGGDTQYF
J: TRBJ2-3
V: TRBV5-4
D: TRBD2
size: -

DNA: TGTGCCAGCAGCTTAGTACCAGACACAGATACGCAGTATTTT
CDR3: CASSLVPDTDTQYF
J: TRBJ2-3
V: TRBV7-9
D: -
size: -

DNA: TGTGCTAGTGGTTTGGTACCCGGGTGGATGAACACTGAAGCTTTCTTT
CDR3: CASGLVPGWMNTEAFF
J: TRBJ1-1
V: TRBV12-5
D: -
size: once

DNA: TGTGCCAGCAGTGAAGACATGTGGGACAGGGGTTCGGGGGAGCAGTTCTTC
CDR3: CASSEDMWDRGSGEQFF
J: TRBJ2-1
V: TRBV2
D: TRBD1
size: -

DNA: TGCGCCAGCAGCCAAGGACGACAGGTACACTATGGCTACACCTTC
CDR3: CASSQGRQVHYGYTF
J: TRBJ1-2
V: TRBV4-3
D: -
size: once

DNA: TGTGCCACCAGTACGACTAGCGGGGCTTTGGGCAATGAGCAGTTCTTC
CDR3: CATSTTSGALGNEQFF
J: TRBJ2-1
V: TRBV15
D: TRBD2
size: -

DNA: TGCGCCAGCAGTCAATCTGGGGCGGAGTACTATGGCTACACCTTC
CDR3: CASSQSGAEYYGYTF
J: TRBJ1-2
V: TRBV23-1
D: -
size: -

DNA: TGTGCCAGCAGAACACAGGGTCCCCTGAACACTGAAGCTTTCTTT
CDR3: CASRTQGPLNTEAFF
J: TRBJ1-1
V: TRBV7-2
D: -
size: -

DNA: TGTGCCAGTAGGTCAGCGCAGGGGGCTAGCGGGGAGCTGTTTTTT
CDR3: CASRSAQGASGELFF
J: TRBJ2-2
V: TRBV19
D: TRBD1
size: -

DNA: TGTGCCTGGAGTGTACGTGGTAGCGGGAGTAATGAGCAGTTCTTC
CDR3: CAWSVRGSGSNEQFF
J: TRBJ2-1
V: TRBV30
D: TRBD2
size: -

DNA: TGCGCCAGCAGCCTTGAACATAGACAGGGCAACTATGGCTACACCTTC
CDR3: CASSLEHRQGNYGYTF
J: TRBJ1-2
V: TRBV5-1
D: TRBD1
size: -

DNA: TGTGCCAGCAGTTCATGGGGAACGGACAGTTATTTGGGGTCACCCCTCCACTTT
CDR3: CASSSWGTDSYLGSPLHF
J: TRBJ1-6
V: TRBV28
D: -
size: -

DNA: TGTGCCATCAGTGAGTGGGACAGGGGGCGCGGCACAGATACGCAGTATTTT
CDR3: CAISEWDRGRGTDTQYF
J: TRBJ2-3
V: TRBV10-3
D: TRBD1
size: -

DNA: TGTGCCAGCAGCCCGGGGGGGAGGGCAAGGACCCAGTACTTC
CDR3: CASSPGGRARTQYF
J: TRBJ2-5
V: TRBV3-1/TRBV3-2
D: TRBD2
size: -

DNA: TGTGCCACTTCACAGGGGCCAACCTACAATGAGCAGTTCTTC
CDR3: CATSQGPTYNEQFF
J: TRBJ2-1
V: TRBV24-1
D: TRBD1
size: once

DNA: TGTGCCAGCAGTCCCGGGCCAAAGAGGGTGACCCAGTACTTC
CDR3: CASSPGPKRVTQYF
J: TRBJ2-5
V: TRBV2
D: -
size: -

DNA: TGTGCCAGCAGCCTACGTAGTGGTAATAGCTCACCCCTCCACTTT
CDR3: CASSLRSGNSSPLHF
J: TRBJ1-6
V: TRBV5-6
D: -
size: once

DNA: TGTGCCAGCAGCAACCGGGACAGTGAAGCTTTCTTT
CDR3: CASSNRDSEAFF
J: TRBJ1-1
V: TRBV7-6
D: TRBD1
size: -

DNA: TGCAGTGGCCGGGGGTACCAAGAGACCCAGTACTTC
CDR3: CSGRGYQETQYF
J: TRBJ2-5
V: TRBV29-1
D: -
size: -

DNA: TGTGCCAGCAGTTTCACGAGAGGCAATGAGCAGTTCTTC
CDR3: CASSFTRGNEQFF
J: TRBJ2-1
V: TRBV12-3/TRBV12-4
D: -
size: -

DNA: TGTGCCACGACAGCCGAAGCTTTCTTT
CDR3: CATTAEAFF
J: TRBJ1-1
V: TRBV12-3/TRBV12-4
D: -
size: -

DNA: TGCGCCAGCAGCAGAACGGGACAGGGGAACAATGAGCAGTTCTTC
CDR3: CASSRTGQGNNEQFF
J: TRBJ2-1
V: TRBV5-1
D: TRBD1
size: -

DNA: TGCGCCAGCAGCCAAGGGGTAGGAGCGGGAGTGGAAGAGACCCAGTACTTC
CDR3: CASSQGVGAGVEETQYF
J: TRBJ2-5
V: TRBV4-1
D: TRBD2
size: -

DNA: TGTGCCACCAGTGAGAGTGTGGGCAATCAGCCCCAGCATTTT
CDR3: CATSESVGNQPQHF
J: TRBJ1-5
V: TRBV24-1
D: -
size: -

DNA: TGTGCCAGCAGCATACCCCCGGGACAGGGAGAAGAGACCCAGTACTTC
CDR3: CASSIPPGQGEETQYF
J: TRBJ2-5
V: TRBV5-4
D: TRBD1
size: -

DNA: TGCGCCAGCAGCTTGGCCCAGGGACAGTCTAACACTGAAGCTTTCTTT
CDR3: CASSLAQGQSNTEAFF
J: TRBJ1-1
V: TRBV5-1
D: TRBD1
size: -

DNA: TGTGCCAGCAGCGTAGAGGGGGTCATTAATGAAAAACTGTTTTTT
CDR3: CASSVEGVINEKLFF
J: TRBJ1-4
V: TRBV9
D: -
size: -